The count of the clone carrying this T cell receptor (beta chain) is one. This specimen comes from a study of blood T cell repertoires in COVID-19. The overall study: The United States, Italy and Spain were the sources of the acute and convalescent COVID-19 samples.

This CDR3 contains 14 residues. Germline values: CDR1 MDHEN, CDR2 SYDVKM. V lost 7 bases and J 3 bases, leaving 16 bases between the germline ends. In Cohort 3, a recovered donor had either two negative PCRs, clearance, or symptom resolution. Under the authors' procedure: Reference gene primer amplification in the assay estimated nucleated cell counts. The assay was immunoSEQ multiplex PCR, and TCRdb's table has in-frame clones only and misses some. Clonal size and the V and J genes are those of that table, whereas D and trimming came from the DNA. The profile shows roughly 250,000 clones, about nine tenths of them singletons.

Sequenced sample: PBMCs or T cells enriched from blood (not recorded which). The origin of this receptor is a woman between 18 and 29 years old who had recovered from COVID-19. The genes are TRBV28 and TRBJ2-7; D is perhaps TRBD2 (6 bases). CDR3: CASTPGLLGYEQYF. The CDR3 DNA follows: TGTGCCAGCACCCCCGGACTATTAGGCTACGAGCAGTACTTC. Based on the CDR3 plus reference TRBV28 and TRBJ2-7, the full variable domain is DVKVTQSSRYLVKRTGEKVFLECVQDMDHENMFWYRQDPGLGLRLIYFSYDVKMKEKGDIPEGYSVSREKKERFSLILESASTNQTSMYLCASTPGLLGYEQYFGPGTRLTVT.